The rows below give T cell receptor beta chains drawn from one sample of a study of T cell changes during pregnancy in multiple sclerosis. Libraries were prepared by immunoSEQ multiplex PCR; TCRdb keeps only in-frame clonotypes and omits some of them. The sample lists about 110,000 clones; 85% to 95% were seen once. The starting material was peripheral blood, obtained after pregnancy. These receptors were collected from a female donor with multiple sclerosis, enrolled in a pregnancy study. The CDR3 runs from the conserved cysteine through the conserved F or W. A D gene is named only where the DNA matches it firmly. Expanded clones are given a class, and other clones once, few, many or no size at all.

TRBJ2-7 | TRBD2 | . | TRBV5-1 | TGCGCCAGCAGCTCCACGGGACTAGCGGGAGTCTACGAGCAGTACTTC | CASSSTGLAGVYEQYF
TRBJ1-1 | . | few | TRBV7-8 | TGTGCCAGCAGCTTAGCGACAGGGAACACTGAAGCTTTCTTT | CASSLATGNTEAFF
TRBJ2-1 | . | . | TRBV4-1 | TGCGCCAGCAGCCAGACCAATTTTAGCCCGGGAGTGCGGAACAATGAGCAGTTCTTC | CASSQTNFSPGVRNNEQFF
TRBJ2-5 | . | . | TRBV5-5 | TGTGCCAGCAGCTATGGAGGTGAGGAGACCCAGTACTTC | CASSYGGEETQYF
TRBJ2-1 | . | . | TRBV19 | TGTGCCAGTACCGCCAGCAGCGCCCCCAACAATGAGCAGTTCTTC | CASTASSAPNNEQFF
TRBJ1-1 | . | few | TRBV5-1 | TGCGCCAGCAGGTGGCAGTTCGAGAACACTGAAGCTTTCTTT | CASRWQFENTEAFF
TRBJ1-4 | . | . | TRBV6-5 | TGTGCCAGCAGTCGGGGGACTAATGAAAAACTGTTTTTT | CASSRGTNEKLFF
TRBJ2-1 | TRBD2 | . | TRBV2 | TGTGCCGGAGCCGGACTAGCGAAGAATGAGCAGTTCTTC | CAGAGLAKNEQFF
TRBJ1-2 | . | . | TRBV30 | TGTGCCTGGAGTGTAGACAGATATGGCTACACCTTC | CAWSVDRYGYTF
TRBJ2-7 | TRBD2 | . | TRBV10-1 | TGCGCCAGCAGCCGAAGAGCGGGAGGGGTGCGCCACGAGCAGTACTTC | CASSRRAGGVRHEQYF
TRBJ1-4 | . | . | TRBV19 | TGTGCCAGTAGTCCCAGGACACAATATGAAAAACTGTTTTTT | CASSPRTQYEKLFF
TRBJ2-7 | . | . | TRBV7-9 | TGTGCCAGCAGCCCCTTCTCGCGCCGGGAGCAGTACTTC | CASSPFSRREQYF
TRBJ1-5 | . | . | TRBV19 | TGTGCCAGTAGTATTCCCCGGGACATCAGGGTAGATCAGCCCCAGCATTTT | CASSIPRDIRVDQPQHF
TRBJ2-7 | . | . | TRBV7-8 | TGTGCCAGCAGCTCCCCAGCCAGGTCGAACTACGAGCAGTACTTC | CASSSPARSNYEQYF
TRBJ2-3 | . | . | TRBV5-1 | TGCGCCAGCAGCTTTCGGGGGACCACAGATACGCAGTATTTT | CASSFRGTTDTQYF
TRBJ2-2 | . | . | TRBV29-1 | TGCAGCGTTGACTCCGGGAACACCGGGGAGCTGTTTTTT | CSVDSGNTGELFF